This T cell receptor (beta chain) was profiled in a study of regulatory T cells in long-lasting Graves disease. Whole-study findings and limits: New patients shared fewer public clonotypes (approximately 1,000) than persistent patients did (more than 2,500). Thyroid tissue was not sampled; only peripheral blood was. The sample size was small, and this may have reduced accuracy.

Researchers made TCR beta libraries by using iRepertoire HTBI primers and running Arm-PCR on CDR3 regions. TCRdb processed the multiplex PCR reads anew with MiXCR; each CDR3 protein has one entry. This sample yields 700,000 or so distinct CDR3 sequences, of which about 30% are seen a single time; 35% to 55% belongs to the top ten. Time point in this sample: persistent/refractory GD, antithyroid drugs over 5 years with positive TRAb. The TCR library was made from RNA that had been extracted from PBMCs in TRIzol. With 1 base removed from V and 3 bases from J, the gap between germline ends came to 10 bases. The CDR3 spans 14 residues. CDR1 and CDR2 from the germline V gene are LNHDA and SQIVND (reference sequence). For this clonotype: Its specificity is unknown.

The sequence came from a female donor with Graves disease. The specimen was peripheral blood mononuclear cells (PBMCs), collected when the disease was refractory, from a patient treated with antithyroid drugs. This chain joins TRBV19 and TRBJ2-7; no clear D gene. CDR3 sequence reads: CASSIGVQNYEQYF. For the CDR3, the DNA is TGTGCCAGTAGTATAGGGGTTCAGAACTACGAGCAGTACTTC.